This paragraph reports one T cell receptor (beta chain). The data are from a study of cytomegalovirus exposure and HLA in healthy donors. The PCR was carried out with 60 Vbeta primers and 13 Jbeta primers. The method was immunoSEQ multiplex PCR; TCRdb's version includes in-frame clones alone and lacks a portion of them. The sample carries 85,000 to 100,000 clones, 75% to 85% recorded once. The sequencing sample was made of PBMCs. This sequence originates from a male donor in good health and CMV-seropositive.

CDR3 sequence: CASSPDSSNQPQHF. CDR3 nucleotide sequence: TGCGCCAGCAGCCCGGACTCTAGCAATCAGCCCCAGCATTTT. The chain uses TRBV4-1 and TRBJ1-5, with D hard to call. The CDR3 totals 14 residues. The V and J ends lost 4 bases and 0 bases respectively, with 7 bases between them. Germline V gene data show CDR1 as MGHRA and CDR2 as YSYEKL.